This T cell receptor beta chain was recorded in a study of shared clonotypes between healthy human individuals. Naivety among CD8 cells was defined by CD45RO negativity and positive CCR7 selection, thereby excluding terminally differentiated effector memory CD45RA+ cells. Overall study findings and caveats: It was only blood that was sampled, and tissue repertoires likely differ.

The data were produced by immunoSEQ multiplex PCR, yet TCRdb's version contains in-frame clones alone and is incomplete. The sample has about 820,000 clones; 80% to 95% are singletons. CDR1 and CDR2 (germline): LGHNA, YSLEER. The CDR3 runs to 17 residues. The trim removed 4 bases at V and 3 bases at J, leaving 8 bases unmatched. In the case of this clone: The antigen is not known.

This TCR derives from a man aged 25-45 years in good health. Sequenced sample: naive CD8+ T cells sorted from blood. The V gene is TRBV4-3, the J gene TRBJ1-3; TRBD1 matches at 11 bases. The CDR3 loop is CASSLVGQGARGNTIYF. The CDR3 nucleotides are TGCGCCAGCAGCCTAGTTGGACAGGGGGCTCGTGGAAACACCATATATTTT.